These 28 T cell receptor beta chains originate from one sample sequenced in a study of PD-L1 blockade in urothelial cancer. Some clones are missing from TCRdb's copy, which holds only in-frame ones; the method was immunoSEQ multiplex PCR. The sample consists of about 82,000 clones, more than 75% of them appearing once. The material sequenced was PBMCs, taken around atezolizumab (anti-PD-L1) treatment. The receptors stem from a man between 65 and 85 years old with urothelial cancer.

The genes are TRBV4-3 and TRBJ2-2, with D possibly being TRBD2 (5 bases). Trimming removed 0 bases at V and 3 bases at J, with 11 bases between. The CDR3 consists of 16 residues. Per the germline V gene, CDR1 is LGHNA and CDR2 is YSLEER. CDR3: CASSQEGRRDTGELFF. The CDR3 DNA reads TGCGCCAGCAGCCAAGAAGGCCGGCGGGACACCGGGGAGCTGTTTTTT.

The V and J genes are TRBV6-5 and TRBJ2-1, with TRBD2 as a possible D gene (7 bases). V shed 6 bases and J shed 10 bases, with 19 bases lying between them. The CDR3 has 14 amino acids. The germline CDR1 and CDR2 sequences are MNHEY and SVGAGI. For the CDR3, the DNA is TGTGCCAGCAGCCGTGCCGGGGGGCGTGGAGAGCAGTTCTTC. This translates into CASSRAGGRGEQFF.

The rearrangement joins TRBV20-1 to TRBJ2-7; 8 bases line up with TRBD2. CDR3 length: 11 amino acids. Germline V gives CDR1 DFQATT, CDR2 SNEGSKA (reference sequence). The CDR3 region has the DNA TGCAGCGGGGGGGCTACCTACGAGCAGTACTTC. Amino acids: CSGGATYEQYF.

The chain recombines TRBV9 with TRBJ2-1; 11 positions agree with TRBD1. V dropped 3 bases and J dropped 10; count of bases not matched to a gene: 9. The CDR3 totals 15 residues. Germline V gene lookup returns CDR1 SGDLS and CDR2 YYNGEE. The CDR3 nucleotides read TGTGCCAGCAGCGCCCAGGGACAGGGGGTTGGCGAGCAGTTCTTC. This codes for CASSAQGQGVGEQFF.

The genes are TRBV19 and TRBJ1-1; 8 positions agree with TRBD1. CDR1 is LNHDA, CDR2 SQIVND, per germline (reference sequence). After removal of 5 bases from V and 11 bases from J, the junction contained 16 bases not matched to a gene. The CDR3 extends over 15 amino acids. In nucleotides, the CDR3 is TGTGCCAGTAGTCCCTCTCAGGGGGCCTATTCTGGGGCTTTCTTT. Its protein product is CASSPSQGAYSGAFF.

The chain couples TRBV19 to TRBJ1-5; D gene uncertain. Germline loops: CDR1 LNHDA, CDR2 SQIVND (reference sequence). The CDR3 has 16 residues. Trimming took 6 bases from V and 7 from J, leaving 22 bases between them. CDR3 bases: TGTGCCAGTAGGGCCGATCATTCGGGCAGAGGGCAGCCCCAGCATTTT. This encodes CASRADHSGRGQPQHF.

The rearrangement links TRBV18 to TRBJ1-2; 8 nucleotides match TRBD1. Germline values: CDR1 KGHSH, CDR2 LQKENI. Trimming cost V 3 bases and J 4 bases; bases outside gene matches: 7. The CDR3 is 15 amino acids. CDR3 sequence reads: CASSPQQGTGYGYTF. The CDR3 DNA reads as TGTGCCAGCTCACCCCAACAGGGGACAGGCTATGGCTACACCTTC.

The chain carries TRBV2 and TRBJ1-1, with D tentatively TRBD1 (5 bases). Germline V gene lookup returns CDR1 SNHLY and CDR2 FYNNEI. This CDR3 spans 13 amino acids. Trimming stripped 8 bases from V and 0 bases from J, with 10 bases between. The CDR3 is CASDSTLNTEAFF. CDR3 in DNA: TGTGCCAGCGACAGTACATTGAACACTGAAGCTTTCTTT.

This chain's CDR3 is CASSPTLGSDRGYNEQFF. The CDR3 nucleotides are TGTGCCAGCAGCCCCACCCTCGGCTCGGACAGGGGTTACAATGAGCAGTTCTTC. The rearrangement links TRBV25-1 to TRBJ2-1; 9 nucleotides match TRBD1. Germline CDR1 and CDR2: MGHDK and SYGVNS. The CDR3 is 18 residues long. The V and J ends lost 6 bases and 4 bases, in that order; junction bases with no gene match: 16.

The genes are TRBV5-4 and TRBJ2-3, with TRBD2 identical over 12 bases. This CDR3 contains 16 residues. The V gene end was trimmed by 4 bases and the J gene end by 4 bases; junction bases not matched to a gene: 7. The V gene's germline CDR1 is SGHNT and CDR2 YYREEE (reference sequence). The CDR3 sequence: CASSPRTSGESDTQYF. In DNA, the CDR3 is TGTGCCAGCAGCCCAAGGACTAGCGGGGAATCAGATACGCAGTATTTT. The variable domain in full, completed from reference TRBV5-4 and TRBJ2-3, reads ETGVTQSPTHLIKTRGQQVTLRCSSQSGHNTVSWYQQALGQGPQFIFQYYREEENGRGNFPPRFSGLQFPNYSSELNVNALELDDSALYLCASSPRTSGESDTQYFGPGTRLTVL.

This sequence joins TRBV7-9 and TRBJ2-5; possibly TRBD2 for D (6 bases). This CDR3 region has 14 residues. Trimming left V 3 bases short and J 1 base short, with 9 bases between. Germline CDR1 and CDR2: SEHNR and FQNEAQ (reference sequence). Written as DNA, the CDR3 is TGTGCCAGCAGCTTGGGACTCGCCCAAGAGACCCAGTACTTC. It codes for CASSLGLAQETQYF.

This clone came up a few times. The chain is built from TRBV29-1 and TRBJ1-3, with D tentatively TRBD1 (5 bases). CDR1 and CDR2 from the germline V gene are SQVTM and ANQGSEA. The CDR3 is 12 amino acids. Trimming took 1 base from V and 7 from J, leaving 8 bases between them. The DNA for the CDR3 is TGCAGCGTTGAAGGGGGCGCGAACACCATATATTTT. Its protein is CSVEGGANTIYF.

This sequence joins TRBV19 and TRBJ1-5; no definite D call. The CDR3 extends over 13 amino acids. V was trimmed by 5 bases and J by 6 bases, leaving 11 bases between them. Per the germline V gene, CDR1 is LNHDA and CDR2 is SQIVND (reference sequence). The CDR3 sequence is CASSPQNIQPQHF. The CDR3 bases are TGTGCCAGTAGTCCCCAGAACATTCAGCCCCAGCATTTT. The full variable domain, with the rest looked up from reference TRBV19 and TRBJ1-5, is DGGITQSPKYLFRKEGQNVTLSCEQNLNHDAMYWYRQDPGQGLRLIYYSQIVNDFQKGDIAEGYSVSREKKESFPLTVTSAQKNPTAFYLCASSPQNIQPQHFGDGTRLSIL.

This clone was counted only a few times. The rearrangement uses TRBV19 and TRBJ1-5; tentative D call: TRBD1 (5 bases). The CDR3 contains 15 residues. Germline V gene lookup returns CDR1 LNHDA and CDR2 SQIVND (reference sequence). V lost 7 bases to trimming and J lost 4 bases, with 17 bases between them. The CDR3 DNA follows: TGTGCCAGTACCGCCCGGGGGGGGTCGAATCAGCCCCAGCATTTT. Translation: CASTARGGSNQPQHF.

The genes are TRBV7-9 and TRBJ1-6; D gene unclear. Germline loops: CDR1 SEHNR, CDR2 FQNEAQ (reference sequence). V was cut by 7 bases and J by 6 bases, with 10 bases left in between. This CDR3 contains 13 residues. This CDR3 reads CASTKEGNSPLHF. The CDR3 DNA is TGTGCCAGCACCAAAGAGGGTAATTCACCCCTCCACTTT.

The chain joins TRBV5-4 to TRBJ2-5, with D uncertain. CDR3 size: 13 residues. Trimming left V 1 base short and J 1 base short, with 5 bases between. Germline V gene lookup returns CDR1 SGHNT and CDR2 YYREEE (reference sequence). The CDR3: CASSLYSQETQYF. As DNA, the CDR3 is TGTGCCAGCAGCTTGTACAGCCAAGAGACCCAGTACTTC. The full variable domain, completed using reference TRBV5-4 and TRBJ2-5, is ETGVTQSPTHLIKTRGQQVTLRCSSQSGHNTVSWYQQALGQGPQFIFQYYREEENGRGNFPPRFSGLQFPNYSSELNVNALELDDSALYLCASSLYSQETQYFGPGTRLLVL.

The chain couples TRBV25-1 to TRBJ1-4; 9 bases line up with TRBD1. The CDR3 has 16 amino acids. V gave up 4 bases and J gave up 6 bases; unmatched junction bases: 9. CDR1 MGHDK and CDR2 SYGVNS come from the germline V gene. The CDR3 reads CASSGVLTGGDEKLFF. The DNA of the CDR3 is TGTGCCAGCAGTGGAGTGTTGACAGGGGGTGATGAAAAACTGTTTTTT.

This rearrangement joins TRBV5-6 to TRBJ1-5, with D unclear. Germline-derived CDR1 and CDR2 are SGHDT and YYEEEE. V dropped 4 bases and J dropped 0 bases, with 17 bases sitting between them. There are 17 residues in the CDR3. The CDR3 here is CASSTKNSRFSNQPQHF. The CDR3 DNA is TGTGCCAGCAGCACGAAAAATAGTCGGTTTAGCAATCAGCCCCAGCATTTT.

The chain has TRBV6-5 and TRBJ2-7; 7 bases match TRBD1. CDR1 and CDR2 (germline): MNHEY, SVGAGI. Germline trimming cut 4 bases from V and 0 bases from J; bases unmatched to any gene: 6. The CDR3 spans 15 residues. CDR3 DNA sequence: TGTGCCAGCAGTTCCCGGGACAGCAACTCCTACGAGCAGTACTTC. Translated, it gives CASSSRDSNSYEQYF.

V gene TRBV6-1 combines with J gene TRBJ1-4, with TRBD1 identical over 7 bases. J was trimmed by 7 bases and V by 1 base; bases with no gene match: 6. Germline V gene lookup returns CDR1 MNHNS and CDR2 SASEGT. The CDR3 loop spans 15 amino acids. CDR3 sequence reads: CASSEVQGLGEKLFF. In DNA form, the CDR3 reads TGTGCCAGCAGTGAAGTACAGGGGTTGGGTGAAAAACTGTTTTTT.

CDR3 sequence (DNA): TGTGCCAGCAGCTCGGACAGCTACTACAATGAGCAGTTCTTC. Translated, it gives CASSSDSYYNEQFF. The chain carries TRBV5-6 and TRBJ2-1; D possibly corresponds to TRBD1 (6 bases). V lost 3 bases, J lost 3 bases, and 10 bases lay in between. CDR1 SGHDT and CDR2 YYEEEE come from the germline V gene. This CDR3 is 14 amino acids long.

This clone showed up just a few times. V is TRBV5-1 and J is TRBJ2-7; the match to TRBD1 covers 10 bases. J lost 7 bases, V lost 4 bases, and 8 bases had no gene match. There are 14 residues in the CDR3. Germline V gene data show CDR1 as SGHRS and CDR2 as YFSETQ. CDR3 coding DNA: TGCGCCAGCAGCAAGACAGGGGGCTCGGGGGAGCAGTACTTC. Encoded protein: CASSKTGGSGEQYF. The variable domain in full, completed from reference TRBV5-1 and TRBJ2-7, reads KAGVTQTPRYLIKTRGQQVTLSCSPISGHRSVSWYQQTPGQGLQFLFEYFSETQRNKGNFPGRFSGRQFSNSRSEMNVSTLELGDSALYLCASSKTGGSGEQYFGPGTRLTVT.

This chain joins TRBV4-3 and TRBJ2-1; D perhaps matches TRBD2 (5 bases). The CDR3 runs to 13 residues. Germline-derived CDR1 and CDR2 are LGHNA and YSLEER. V lost 1 base to trimming and J lost 4 bases, with 5 bases between them. This CDR3 reads CASSQGGYNEQFF. Here the CDR3 DNA reads TGCGCCAGCAGCCAAGGAGGGTACAATGAGCAGTTCTTC.

The gene calls are TRBV7-2 and TRBJ2-1; 8 bases line up with TRBD1. J lost 8 bases, V lost 0 bases, and 6 bases had no gene match. Germline CDR1 and CDR2: SGHTA and FQGNSA. This CDR3 has 15 residues. This CDR3 is CASSLATRGHDEQFF. Here the CDR3 DNA reads TGTGCCAGCAGCTTAGCGACCAGGGGGCATGATGAGCAGTTCTTC.

The genes are TRBV5-4 and TRBJ2-3; 12 nucleotides align to TRBD2. The germline CDR1 and CDR2 sequences are SGHNT and YYREEE (reference sequence). The CDR3 is 15 amino acids. The V segment lost 4 bases and the J segment 6 bases; nucleotides outside the gene matches: 6. The CDR3 sequence is CASSPSGRARDTQYF. For the CDR3, the DNA is TGTGCCAGCAGCCCTAGCGGGAGGGCCAGGGATACGCAGTATTTT.

The chain couples TRBV5-5 to TRBJ2-5, with D perhaps TRBD1 (6 bases). The CDR3 totals 14 residues. CDR1 and CDR2 from the germline V gene are SGHKS and YYEKEE (reference sequence). V was clipped by 3 bases and J by 1 base, with 10 bases between them. The CDR3 loop reads CASSSGQLQETQYF. CDR3 sequence (DNA): TGTGCCAGCAGCTCCGGACAGCTCCAAGAGACCCAGTACTTC. Together with reference TRBV5-5 and TRBJ2-5, the CDR3 gives the full variable domain: DAGVTQSPTHLIKTRGQQVTLRCSPISGHKSVSWYQQVLGQGPQFIFQYYEKEERGRGNFPDRFSARQFPNYSSELNVNALLLGDSALYLCASSSGQLQETQYFGPGTRLLVL.

This chain uses TRBV19 with TRBJ1-4; D not resolved. V was shortened by 10 bases and J by 7 bases, with 10 bases between the two germline ends. Germline CDR1 LNHDA, CDR2 SQIVND (reference sequence). The CDR3 is 11 residues long. The CDR3 here is CATREGEKLFF. CDR3 DNA sequence: TGTGCCACACGGGAGGGTGAAAAACTGTTTTTT.

The chain employs TRBV27 and TRBJ2-6, with unresolved D. The germline V gene encodes CDR1 MNHEY and CDR2 SMNVEV (reference sequence). The CDR3 contains 17 residues. The V gene lost 6 bases and the J gene lost 0 bases, with 15 bases spanning the gap. The CDR3: CASSQILSDSGANVLTF. In DNA, the CDR3 is TGTGCCAGCAGCCAAATCCTCTCAGACTCTGGGGCCAACGTCCTGACTTTC.